One T cell receptor (beta chain) is described in this entry. What it recognizes is unknown. A read error is possible here, since a much larger clone lies one base away. The CDR3 end shows no conserved phenylalanine or tryptophan, and so a read error is likely. J lost 8 bases, V lost 1 base, and 5 bases had no gene match. This CDR3 has 13 residues. CDR1 SGHKS and CDR2 YYEKEE come from the germline V gene (reference sequence). Axillary draining lymph nodes of breast cancer patients supplied the node samples. The record originates from a study of breast tumors, draining lymph nodes, adjacent tissues. Study observations and caveats: Most tumor T cells seemingly derive from lymph node, then expand in tumor. Tumor T cell lymph node origin was a supported hypothesis, not proven. Tumor repertoires ranked between lymph nodes and nontumor tissue in diversity, with V and J gene preferences. Compared with basal-like, luminal-like tumors shared significantly more repertoire with nontumor tissue.

MiXCR, applied by TCRdb to the multiplex PCR reads, yields one record per CDR3 protein. The sample consists of some 130,000 distinct CDR3 sequences, 20% of them appearing once. The source is a female donor with breast cancer. Some clones in this sample may be carry-over from other donors' samples. The chain combines TRBV5-5 with TRBJ1-2, with 7 bases that match TRBD1. The sample was axillary lymph node tissue. This chain's CDR3 is CASSLTGEKGYTS. The CDR3 coding sequence is TGTGCCAGCAGCTTGACAGGGGAGAAGGGCTACACCTCC.